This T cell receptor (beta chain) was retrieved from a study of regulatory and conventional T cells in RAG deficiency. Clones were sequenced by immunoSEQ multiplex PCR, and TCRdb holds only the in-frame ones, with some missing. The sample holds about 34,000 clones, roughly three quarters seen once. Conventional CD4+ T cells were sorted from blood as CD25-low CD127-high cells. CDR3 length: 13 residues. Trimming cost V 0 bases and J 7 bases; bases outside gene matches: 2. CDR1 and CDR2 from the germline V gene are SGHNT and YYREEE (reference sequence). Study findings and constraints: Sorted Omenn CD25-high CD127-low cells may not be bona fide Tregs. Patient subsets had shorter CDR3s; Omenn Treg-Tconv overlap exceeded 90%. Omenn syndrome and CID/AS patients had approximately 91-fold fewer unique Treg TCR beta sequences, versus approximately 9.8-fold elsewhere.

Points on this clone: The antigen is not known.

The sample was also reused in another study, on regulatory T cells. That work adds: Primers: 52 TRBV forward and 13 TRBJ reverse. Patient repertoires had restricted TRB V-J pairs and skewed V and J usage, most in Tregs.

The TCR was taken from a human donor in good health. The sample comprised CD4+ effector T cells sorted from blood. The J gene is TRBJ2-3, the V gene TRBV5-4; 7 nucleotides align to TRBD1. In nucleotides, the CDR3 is TGTGCCAGCAGCTTGGACAGGGGAAATACGCAGTATTTT. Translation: CASSLDRGNTQYF.